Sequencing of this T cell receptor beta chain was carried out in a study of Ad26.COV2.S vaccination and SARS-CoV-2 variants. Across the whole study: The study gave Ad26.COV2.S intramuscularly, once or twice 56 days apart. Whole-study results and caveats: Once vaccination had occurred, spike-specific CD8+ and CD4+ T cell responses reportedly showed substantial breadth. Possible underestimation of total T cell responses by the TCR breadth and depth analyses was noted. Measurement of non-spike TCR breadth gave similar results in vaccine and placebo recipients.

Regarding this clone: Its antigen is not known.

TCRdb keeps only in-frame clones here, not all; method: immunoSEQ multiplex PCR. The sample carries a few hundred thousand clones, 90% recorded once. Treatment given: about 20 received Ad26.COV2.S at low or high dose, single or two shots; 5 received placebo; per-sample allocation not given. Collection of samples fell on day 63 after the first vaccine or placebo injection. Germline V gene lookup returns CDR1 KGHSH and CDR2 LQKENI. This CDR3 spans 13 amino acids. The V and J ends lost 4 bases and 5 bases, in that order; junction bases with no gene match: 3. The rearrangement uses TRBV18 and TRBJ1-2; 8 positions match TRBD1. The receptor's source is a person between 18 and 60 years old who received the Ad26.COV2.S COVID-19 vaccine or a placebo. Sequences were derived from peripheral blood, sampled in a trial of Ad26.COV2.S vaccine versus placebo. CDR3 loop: CASSRQGSYGYTF. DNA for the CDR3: TGTGCCAGCTCACGACAGGGGAGTTATGGCTACACCTTC.